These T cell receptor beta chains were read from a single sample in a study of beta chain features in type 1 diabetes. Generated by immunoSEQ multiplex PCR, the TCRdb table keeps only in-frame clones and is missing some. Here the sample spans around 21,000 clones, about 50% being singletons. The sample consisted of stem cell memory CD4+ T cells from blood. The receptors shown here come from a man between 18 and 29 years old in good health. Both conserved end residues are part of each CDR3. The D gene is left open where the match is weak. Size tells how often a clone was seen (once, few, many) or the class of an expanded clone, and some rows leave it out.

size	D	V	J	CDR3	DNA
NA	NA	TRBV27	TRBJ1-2	CASRGVGYGYTF	TGTGCCAGCAGAGGGGTCGGCTATGGCTACACCTTC
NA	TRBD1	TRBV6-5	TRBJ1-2	CASSYSINRGYGYTF	TGTGCCAGCAGTTACTCGATCAACAGGGGTTATGGCTACACCTTC
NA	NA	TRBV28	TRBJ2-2	CASSFSNTGELFF	TGTGCCAGCAGTTTCTCGAACACCGGGGAGCTGTTTTTT
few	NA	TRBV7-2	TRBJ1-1	CASSPSRRRGEAFF	TGTGCCAGCAGCCCTTCAAGGAGAAGGGGAGAAGCTTTCTTT
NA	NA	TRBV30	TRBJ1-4	CAWSARPIGVDNEKLFF	TGTGCCTGGAGTGCGAGGCCCATCGGGGTCGATAATGAAAAACTGTTTTTT
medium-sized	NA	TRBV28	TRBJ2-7	CASSDYRVVYEQYF	TGTGCCAGCAGTGACTACAGGGTAGTCTACGAGCAGTACTTC
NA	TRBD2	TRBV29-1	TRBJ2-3	CSVLVAGHGTQYF	TGCAGCGTTCTTGTAGCGGGACACGGTACGCAGTATTTT
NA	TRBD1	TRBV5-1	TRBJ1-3	CASSSDRVANTIYF	TGCGCCAGCAGCAGTGACAGGGTGGCAAACACCATATATTTT
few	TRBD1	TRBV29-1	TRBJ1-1	CSVQFTGATEAFF	TGCAGCGTCCAATTCACAGGGGCCACTGAAGCTTTCTTT
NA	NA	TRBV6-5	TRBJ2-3	CASSYSVRLDTQYF	TGTGCCAGCAGTTACTCCGTCCGACTAGATACGCAGTATTTT
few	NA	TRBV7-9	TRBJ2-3	CASSLVFPHGTDTQYF	TGTGCCAGCAGCTTAGTTTTCCCCCATGGCACAGATACGCAGTATTTT
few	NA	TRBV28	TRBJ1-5	CASSLLSTGYNQPQHF	TGTGCCAGCAGTTTATTGAGTACAGGGTACAATCAGCCCCAGCATTTT
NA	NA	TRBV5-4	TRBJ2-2	CASSPGHVNTGELFF	TGTGCCAGCAGCCCGGGACACGTAAACACCGGGGAGCTGTTTTTT
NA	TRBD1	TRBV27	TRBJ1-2	CASSPGQDYGYTF	TGTGCCAGCAGTCCGGGACAGGACTATGGCTACACCTTC
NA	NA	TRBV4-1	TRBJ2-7	CASSQESGQFAYEQYF	TGCGCCAGCAGCCAAGAATCAGGACAGTTCGCCTACGAGCAGTACTTC
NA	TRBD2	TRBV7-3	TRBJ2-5	CASSLYGGGAGETQYF	TGTGCCAGCAGCTTATATGGCGGGGGGGCGGGAGAGACCCAGTACTTC